Reported below is one T cell receptor beta chain. This clonotype occurred once. Its cognate antigen has yet to be identified. Per-base quality was not reported, and no clone a single base away is much larger than it. Single-read evidence is weak. The approximately 40 donors, aged about 6 to 95 years, were systemically healthy Caucasian individuals from Russia. Each donor gave 8.5 to 10 milliliters of peripheral blood, collected into EDTA-treated Vacutainer tubes. PBMCs were isolated by Ficoll-Paque density-gradient centrifugation, with at least 6 million obtained per sample. Trizol reagent was used to extract total RNA from the PBMCs, yielding at least 6 micrograms per sample. For every donor, an aliquot of PBMCs went through flow cytometry to measure the percentages of naive CD45RAhigh/CD27high T cells. The data belong to a study of blood T cells in healthy people across ages (dated by TCRdb to between 2014 and 2017). Background on the whole study: Template switching captured roughly one uniquely barcoded TCR beta cDNA molecule per two T cells in model experiments. The study measured age-related changes in TCR beta repertoire diversity using deep sequencing normalized with unique cDNA molecular identifiers. To avoid experimental bias, donors of different ages were randomly spread across the sequencing lanes. Using the same blood draw, the study looked at two additional independent replicas of 1 million unique cDNA reads for two donors, one aged 18 to 30 and the other aged 80 or older. Four age groups were formed from the donors: young (average 16 years), middle-aged (just under 40), aged (more than 55) and long-lived (82).

The paper's findings and limits, for the study overall: Observed TCR beta diversity per million T cells fell roughly linearly with age, and a significant reduction was already apparent by age roughly 40. The CMV infection status of donors was not known, potentially confounding age-related changes in expanded clonotypes. Compared with the aged group, the long-lived group had more naive CD4+ T cells, fewer expanded clones and increased TCR diversity, suggesting age selection. Estimates of total diversity from one million sequenced T cells were regarded as lower bounds and underestimates. Since profiling was done on bulk unsorted PBMCs, naive and antigen-experienced compartments could not be conclusively compared. The percentage of naive T cells measured by flow cytometry correlated strongly with observed TCR beta diversity.

Libraries were constructed by 5' RACE. TCRdb records Illumina HiSeq 2500 as the sequencer. A second about 7 to 12 cycle PCR used a sample-barcoded 5' primer and a J-beta primer mix. A unique molecular identifier was introduced onto each TCR beta cDNA molecule by a template-switch 5' adaptor carrying 12 random nucleotides. At least 2.5 million CDR3-containing paired-end reads were obtained from each sample. The Mint cDNA synthesis kit, primed by a TRBC-specific oligonucleotide, was used to synthesize first-strand cDNA from all RNA. Following uracil-DNA glycosylase treatment, a first 18-cycle PCR with universal primers M1SS and BC2_uni_R was performed on all cDNA. The original methods were these. For normalization, 1 million high-quality reads, each with a distinct molecular identifier, were randomly selected from each sample. Instead of being binned into consensus sequences, reads with shared molecular identifiers were discarded. MiTCR, run with a Q25 quality threshold and the strictest error-elimination algorithm, handled CDR3 identification, clonotype clustering and error correction. A nonparametric unseen species model with Euler transformation was used to estimate a lower bound on total TCR beta diversity. The public reads were quality trimmed at Q25 with fastp and then assembled into clones with MiXCR by TCRdb, keeping productive beta chains. One record per CDR3 amino acid sequence lists the most common genes and DNA. The V and J calls were not made by the authors but by TCRdb's processing. Here the sample has 700,000 to 950,000 distinct CDR3 sequences; roughly 44% occur a single time. The ten largest account for 20% of the sample.

The clonotype originates from a woman aged 60 to 75 in good health. The sequenced sample was blood.

CDR3 region: CASSGRGGIYEQYF. The nucleotide sequence reads TGTGCCAGCAGCGGACGGGGTGGGATCTACGAGCAGTACTTC. This sequence uses TRBV28 and TRBJ2-4, and possibly TRBD2, on 5 matching bases. Near its end, the DNA agrees better with TRBJ2-7, so the J call may be wrong. The germline V gene encodes CDR1 MDHEN and CDR2 SYDVKM. Its CDR3 holds 14 amino acids, cysteine through phenylalanine. The kept DNA is CDR3 alone, 42 bases in frame from the first base.